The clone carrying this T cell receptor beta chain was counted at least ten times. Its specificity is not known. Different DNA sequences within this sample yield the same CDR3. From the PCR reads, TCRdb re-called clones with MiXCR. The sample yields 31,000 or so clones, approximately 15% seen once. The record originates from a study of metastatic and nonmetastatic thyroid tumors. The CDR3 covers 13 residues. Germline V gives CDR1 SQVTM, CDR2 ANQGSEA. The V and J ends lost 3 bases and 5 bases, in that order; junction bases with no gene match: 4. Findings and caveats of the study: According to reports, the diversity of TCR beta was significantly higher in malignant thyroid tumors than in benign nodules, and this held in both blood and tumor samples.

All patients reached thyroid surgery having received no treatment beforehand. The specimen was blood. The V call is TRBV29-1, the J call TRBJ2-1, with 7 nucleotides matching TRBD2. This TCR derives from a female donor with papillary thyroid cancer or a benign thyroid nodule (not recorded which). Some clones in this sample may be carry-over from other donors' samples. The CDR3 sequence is CSVERTRNNEQFF. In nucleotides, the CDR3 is TGCAGCGTTGAGAGGACTAGAAACAATGAGCAGTTCTTC.